Each of the 24 T cell receptor beta chains below was sequenced from the same sample in a study of cytomegalovirus exposure and HLA in healthy donors. The primer mix had 60 Vbeta and 13 Jbeta primers. Libraries were prepared by immunoSEQ multiplex PCR; TCRdb keeps only in-frame clonotypes and omits some of them. This repertoire shows over 80,000 clones, roughly 60% found once; its top ten account for about 5.5%. The sequenced sample consisted of PBMCs. The source of these receptors is a boy between 10 and 17 years old in good health and CMV-seropositive.

This clone turned up a few times. The J gene is TRBJ2-7, the V gene TRBV30; D is undetermined. The CDR3 extends over 12 amino acids. Germline values: CDR1 GTSNPN, CDR2 SVGIG (reference sequence). V was trimmed by 0 bases and J by 3 bases, leaving 6 bases between them. In nucleotides, the CDR3 is TGTGCCTGGAGTGTAGGAGACTACGAGCAGTACTTC. It encodes CAWSVGDYEQYF. Combining the CDR3 with reference TRBV30 and TRBJ2-7 gives the whole variable domain SQTIHQWPATLVQPVGSPLSLECTVEGTSNPNLYWYRQAAGRGLQLLFYSVGIGQISSEVPQNLSASRPQDRQFILSSKKLLLSDSGFYLCAWSVGDYEQYFGPGTRLTVT.

This clone was picked up a small number of times. The chain has TRBV29-1 and TRBJ2-5; D is possibly TRBD2 (7 bases). The V gene's germline CDR1 is SQVTM and CDR2 ANQGSEA. The V end lost 6 bases, the J end lost 4 bases, and 12 bases lay between the germline ends. The CDR3 is 12 residues long. As DNA, the CDR3 is TGCAGCGTGGAGGGGGGGGCAGAGACCCAGTACTTC. This sequence encodes CSVEGGAETQYF.

The gene calls are TRBV5-1 and TRBJ2-7; 9 positions agree with TRBD1. The V segment lost 8 bases and the J segment 3 bases; nucleotides outside the gene matches: 15. Germline lookup yields CDR1 SGHRS and CDR2 YFSETQ. CDR3 length: 16 amino acids. The CDR3 region has the DNA TGCGCCAGTACGATCGGGCCGCTGACAGGGGGCTACGAGCAGTACTTC. It yields the protein CASTIGPLTGGYEQYF.

This rearrangement joins TRBV15 to TRBJ1-1; D perhaps matches TRBD1 (5 bases). V was clipped by 7 bases and J by 1 base, with 16 bases between them. The germline CDR1 and CDR2 sequences are LNHNV and YYDKDF (reference sequence). The CDR3 sequence is 15 residues long. CDR3 residues: CATTPRRGENTEAFF. CDR3 nucleotide sequence: TGTGCCACCACACCTCGCCGGGGGGAGAACACTGAAGCTTTCTTT. Complete variable domain (other parts from reference TRBV15 and TRBJ1-1): DAMVIQNPRYQVTQFGKPVTLSCSQTLNHNVMYWYQQKSSQAPKLLFHYYDKDFNNEADTPDNFQSRRPNTSFCFLDIRSPGLGDTAMYLCATTPRRGENTEAFFGQGTRLTVV.

The chain has TRBV14 and TRBJ1-3; D is uncertain. Germline V CDR1 and CDR2: SGHDN, FVKESK. With 2 bases removed from V and 0 bases from J, the gap between germline ends came to 11 bases. The CDR3 spans 16 residues. The CDR3 here is CASSQRGANSGNTIYF. CDR3 bases: TGTGCCAGCAGCCAACGGGGTGCGAACTCTGGAAACACCATATATTTT.

The chain carries TRBV15 and TRBJ1-6, with 7 bases lining up with TRBD1. The junction had 8 bases not matched to a gene; V was cut back by 5 bases and J by 10 bases. Germline assignment: CDR1 LNHNV and CDR2 YYDKDF (reference sequence). The CDR3 consists of 14 residues. CDR3 residues: CATSSDRVRSPLHF. Written as DNA, the CDR3 is TGTGCCACCAGCTCTGACAGGGTGCGGTCACCCCTCCACTTT.

The rearrangement links TRBV30 to TRBJ1-5; no reliable D call. The CDR3 is made up of 17 amino acids. Between the trimmed V and J ends, which lost 3 bases and 2 bases, there was a span of 20 bases. Germline assignment: CDR1 GTSNPN and CDR2 SVGIG (reference sequence). CDR3 coding DNA: TGTGCCTGGAGCGTAAGGGAGGGAAAGGGAGGCAATCAGCCCCAGCATTTT. Protein: CAWSVREGKGGNQPQHF.

This clone was detected only a few times. The chain couples TRBV27 to TRBJ1-1, with D possibly TRBD1 on 5 matching bases. Germline V gene lookup returns CDR1 MNHEY and CDR2 SMNVEV (reference sequence). The germline V and J ends were trimmed by 7 bases and 8 bases, with 11 bases remaining between them. The CDR3 is made up of 11 amino acids. The CDR3 DNA sequence: TGTGCCAGCAAGAAAAGGACAGAAGCTTTCTTT. This encodes CASKKRTEAFF.

This chain connects TRBV6-5 to TRBJ2-2; no clear D gene. The CDR3 length is 14 residues. V was pared by 2 bases and J by 3 bases, with 7 bases between. CDR1 MNHEY and CDR2 SVGAGI come from the germline V gene. CDR3 residues: CASSYTRDTGELFF. Written as DNA, the CDR3 is TGTGCCAGCAGTTACACCCGGGACACCGGGGAGCTGTTTTTT.

The rearrangement links TRBV18 to TRBJ1-3, with a tentative D call TRBD1 (5 bases). This CDR3 is built from 14 residues. V was shortened by 3 bases and J by 0 bases, with 6 bases between the two germline ends. The germline CDR1 and CDR2 sequences are KGHSH and LQKENI. CDR3 DNA sequence: TGTGCCAGCTCACCCCAGGGCTCTGGAAACACCATATATTTT. Its translation: CASSPQGSGNTIYF.

This chain links TRBV7-2 with TRBJ2-3, with a possible D match to TRBD2 (6 bases). V was shortened by 1 base and J by 4 bases, with 15 bases between the two germline ends. The germline V gene has CDR1 SGHTA and CDR2 FQGNSA. This CDR3 has 16 residues. CDR3 region: CASSLGSGVESDTQYF. Written as DNA, the CDR3 is TGTGCCAGCAGCTTAGGGTCGGGGGTCGAGTCAGATACGCAGTATTTT.

This chain joins TRBV19 and TRBJ2-2; 10 positions match TRBD1. CDR1 and CDR2 (germline): LNHDA, SQIVND (reference sequence). There are 14 residues in the CDR3. J was trimmed by 7 bases and V by 6 bases; bases with no gene match: 5. The CDR3: CASSRQGAVGELFF. The CDR3, as DNA: TGTGCCAGTAGCCGACAGGGGGCGGTCGGGGAGCTGTTTTTT. Full variable domain (outside the CDR3, taken from reference TRBV19 and TRBJ2-2): DGGITQSPKYLFRKEGQNVTLSCEQNLNHDAMYWYRQDPGQGLRLIYYSQIVNDFQKGDIAEGYSVSREKKESFPLTVTSAQKNPTAFYLCASSRQGAVGELFFGEGSRLTVL.

Here the CDR3 reads CASSLDISYEQYF. In DNA, the CDR3 is TGTGCCAGCAGTCTCGACATTTCCTACGAGCAGTACTTC. This rearrangement joins TRBV6-5 to TRBJ2-7; D remains ambiguous. V gave up 5 bases and J gave up 1 base, with 9 bases separating them. Per the germline V gene, CDR1 is MNHEY and CDR2 is SVGAGI. The CDR3 runs to 13 residues.

This clone was detected only a few times. This rearrangement joins TRBV7-9 to TRBJ2-3, with 8 bases matching TRBD1. The CDR3 has 15 residues. Germline V gene data show CDR1 as SEHNR and CDR2 as FQNEAQ (reference sequence). V trimming: 1 base; J trimming: 5 bases; junction bases outside the gene matches: 5. The CDR3 nucleotides read TGTGCCAGCAGCTTAGGACAGGGGTGGAGAGATACGCAGTATTTT. Its translation: CASSLGQGWRDTQYF.

This sequence joins TRBV5-1 and TRBJ1-1, with 8 bases identical to TRBD1. Trimming at V came to 0 bases and at J to 4 bases, leaving 5 bases not matched to a gene. This CDR3 is 15 amino acids long. The germline gives CDR1 SGHRS, CDR2 YFSETQ. The CDR3: CASSLARGQVTEAFF. CDR3 nucleotides: TGCGCCAGCAGCTTGGCCAGGGGGCAGGTCACTGAAGCTTTCTTT.

This rearrangement joins TRBV6-5 to TRBJ1-2; D not certain. Germline V gene lookup returns CDR1 MNHEY and CDR2 SVGAGI. The CDR3 length is 10 residues. V lost 8 bases, J lost 4 bases, and 5 bases lay in between. The CDR3 is CASQIYGYTF. CDR3 DNA: TGTGCCAGCCAAATCTATGGCTACACCTTC.

The chain couples TRBV30 to TRBJ2-7; 9 nucleotides align to TRBD1. This CDR3 comprises 15 residues. Germline V gene sequence: CDR1 GTSNPN, CDR2 SVGIG (reference sequence). With V trimmed by 3 bases and J by 7 bases, 13 bases remained unmatched. The CDR3 DNA reads TGTGCCTGGAGGGGCGGGACAGGGATATTAGGTGAGCAGTACTTC. As protein: CAWRGGTGILGEQYF.

This clone was recorded a few times. The genes are TRBV7-6 and TRBJ2-5, with 7 bases matching TRBD1. V was clipped by 5 bases and J by 1 base; unmatched bases: 4. CDR3 size: 14 residues. Germline values: CDR1 SGHVS, CDR2 FNYEAQ. As DNA, the CDR3 is TGTGCCAGCAGCCCAAGGGACAGCCAAGAGACCCAGTACTTC. This codes for CASSPRDSQETQYF.

The chain joins TRBV7-2 to TRBJ2-1; 7 bases fit TRBD1. Germline V gene data show CDR1 as SGHTA and CDR2 as FQGNSA. The CDR3 is 18 residues long. Trimming removed 1 base from V and 3 bases from J; junction bases left unmatched: 12. CDR3 loop: CASSLDPTTRGHYNEQFF. For the CDR3, the DNA is TGTGCCAGCAGCTTAGACCCTACAACGAGGGGGCACTACAATGAGCAGTTCTTC. Looking up the rest from reference TRBV7-2 and TRBJ2-1 gives the full variable domain: GAGVSQSPSNKVTEKGKDVELRCDPISGHTALYWYRQSLGQGLEFLIYFQGNSAPDKSGLPSDRFSAERTGGSVSTLTIQRTQQEDSAVYLCASSLDPTTRGHYNEQFFGPGTRLTVL.

The chain uses TRBV6-1 and TRBJ1-2, with a weak D call TRBD1 (6 bases). CDR1 and CDR2 (germline): MNHNS, SASEGT. Trimming cost V 5 bases and J 4 bases, with 8 bases left between them. This CDR3 comprises 12 residues. CDR3 loop: CASSLGGYGYTF. The DNA of the CDR3 is TGTGCCAGCAGTTTAGGGGGCTATGGCTACACCTTC.

CDR3 in DNA: TGTGCCAGCAGCCCCGAGGGGGGGCAGACCCAGTACTTC. Its translation is CASSPEGGQTQYF. The J gene is TRBJ2-5, the V gene TRBV7-2, with D possibly being TRBD2 (7 bases). Trimming cost V 5 bases and J 6 bases, with 13 bases left between them. Germline CDR1 SGHTA, CDR2 FQGNSA. CDR3 length: 13 residues.

The chain joins TRBV11-3 to TRBJ2-2; D may be TRBD1 (5 bases). This CDR3 has 15 residues. Trimming took 4 bases from V and 1 from J, leaving 10 bases between them. Germline values: CDR1 SGHNT, CDR2 YENEEA. The DNA of the CDR3 is TGTGCCAGCAGCTCGGACACCTTGAACACCGGGGAGCTGTTTTTT. This gives the protein CASSSDTLNTGELFF.

The chain links TRBV11-2 to TRBJ2-7; TRBD2 agrees at 9 bases. CDR1 and CDR2 from the germline V gene are SGHAT and FQNNGV. V gave up 2 bases and J gave up 7 bases; unmatched junction bases: 9. The CDR3 covers 15 residues. DNA of the CDR3: TGTGCCAGCAGCTTAATGTCTAGCGGGACGGGGGAGCAGTACTTC. It translates to CASSLMSSGTGEQYF.

This clone was seen more than once but under ten times. The chain employs TRBV19 and TRBJ2-7, with a possible D match to TRBD2 (6 bases). CDR3 size: 12 residues. CDR1 is LNHDA, CDR2 SQIVND, per germline (reference sequence). Trimming took off 10 bases at V and 6 bases at J, with 16 bases between the two ends. CDR3 sequence: CATEGWRGEQYF. The CDR3 DNA follows: TGTGCCACCGAAGGGTGGAGGGGCGAGCAGTACTTC.